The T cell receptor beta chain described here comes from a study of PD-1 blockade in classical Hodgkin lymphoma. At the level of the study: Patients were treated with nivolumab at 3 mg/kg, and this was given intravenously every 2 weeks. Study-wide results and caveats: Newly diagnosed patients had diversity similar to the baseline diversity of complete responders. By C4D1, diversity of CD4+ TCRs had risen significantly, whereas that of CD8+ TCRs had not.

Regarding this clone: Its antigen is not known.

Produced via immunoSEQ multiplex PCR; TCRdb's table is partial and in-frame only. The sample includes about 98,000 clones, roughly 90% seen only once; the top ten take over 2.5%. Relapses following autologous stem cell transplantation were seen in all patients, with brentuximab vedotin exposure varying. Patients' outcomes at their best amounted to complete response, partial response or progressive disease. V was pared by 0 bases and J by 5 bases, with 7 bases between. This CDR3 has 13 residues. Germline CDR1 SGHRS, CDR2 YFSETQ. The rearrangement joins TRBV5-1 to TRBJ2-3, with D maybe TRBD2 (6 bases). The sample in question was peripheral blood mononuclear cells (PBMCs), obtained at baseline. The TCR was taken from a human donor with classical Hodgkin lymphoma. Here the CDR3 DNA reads TGCGCCAGCAGCTTGGGCGGGGAAGATACGCAGTATTTT. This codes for CASSLGGEDTQYF.